The rows below give T cell receptor beta chains drawn from one sample of a study of cytomegalovirus exposure and HLA in healthy donors. TCRdb's copy holds only in-frame clones and misses some; the assay was immunoSEQ multiplex PCR. The repertoire holds 84,000 or so clones, with around 77% as singletons. Sequences were obtained from PBMCs. Receptor source: a man aged 50 to 59 in good health and CMV-seronegative. CDR3s include the opening cysteine and the closing phenylalanine or tryptophan. Each record gives: clone size, J gene, V gene, D gene, CDR3 DNA, CDR3 protein. A D gene is named only where the DNA matches it firmly. Expanded clones are given a class, and other clones once, few, many or no size at all.

clone_size: .; j_call: TRBJ1-3; v_call: TRBV14; d_call: .; cdr3_nt: TGTGTCAGCAGCCAAGTCCGGGGCACCATATATTTT; cdr3_aa: CVSSQVRGTIYF
clone_size: .; j_call: TRBJ1-1; v_call: TRBV6-1; d_call: .; cdr3_nt: TGTGCCAGCAGTGAAGCAGCGGGCCCGAACACTGAAGCTTTCTTT; cdr3_aa: CASSEAAGPNTEAFF
clone_size: .; j_call: TRBJ1-2; v_call: TRBV19; d_call: .; cdr3_nt: TGTGCCAGTAGTATAGGGCCAGGTACACCCCCTCTTGGCTACACCTTC; cdr3_aa: CASSIGPGTPPLGYTF
clone_size: .; j_call: TRBJ2-1; v_call: TRBV4-1; d_call: .; cdr3_nt: TGCGCCAGCAGCCAAGATCTTCTCCTTAATGAGCAGTTCTTC; cdr3_aa: CASSQDLLLNEQFF
clone_size: .; j_call: TRBJ2-5; v_call: TRBV5-4; d_call: .; cdr3_nt: TGTGCCAGCAGCTTGGAGCTAGAGGAGACCCAGTACTTC; cdr3_aa: CASSLELEETQYF
clone_size: few; j_call: TRBJ2-7; v_call: TRBV6-5; d_call: TRBD1; cdr3_nt: TGTGCCAGCAGGCGCTCGGACAGGGGCTACGAGCAGTACTTC; cdr3_aa: CASRRSDRGYEQYF
clone_size: .; j_call: TRBJ2-7; v_call: TRBV9; d_call: TRBD2; cdr3_nt: TGTGCCAGCAGCCTTCGGGGGGGCTACGAGCAGTACTTC; cdr3_aa: CASSLRGGYEQYF
clone_size: .; j_call: TRBJ1-5; v_call: TRBV10-3; d_call: .; cdr3_nt: TGTGCCATCGGCTCTACAGGGTCCCAGCCCCAGCATTTT; cdr3_aa: CAIGSTGSQPQHF
clone_size: once; j_call: TRBJ1-1; v_call: TRBV19; d_call: TRBD1; cdr3_nt: TGTGCCACCCTAAGCAACCGGGACAGGACCTTGAACACTGAAGCTTTCTTT; cdr3_aa: CATLSNRDRTLNTEAFF
clone_size: .; j_call: TRBJ1-6; v_call: TRBV5-6; d_call: TRBD1; cdr3_nt: TGTGCCAGCAGCTTCCAGGGGGTATACTCCTATAATTCACCCCTCCACTTT; cdr3_aa: CASSFQGVYSYNSPLHF
clone_size: .; j_call: TRBJ2-7; v_call: TRBV6-6; d_call: .; cdr3_nt: TGTGCCAGCAGGGAGGGGGGGGACTACGAGCAGTACTTC; cdr3_aa: CASREGGDYEQYF
clone_size: .; j_call: TRBJ2-1; v_call: TRBV2; d_call: .; cdr3_nt: TGTGCCAGCAGCTCCCAGGTGACAGCCGCTAGCAATGAGCAGTTCTTC; cdr3_aa: CASSSQVTAASNEQFF
clone_size: .; j_call: TRBJ1-1; v_call: TRBV28; d_call: .; cdr3_nt: TGTGCCAGCAGCGAGGGCGGTACTGAAGCTTTCTTT; cdr3_aa: CASSEGGTEAFF
clone_size: .; j_call: TRBJ2-7; v_call: TRBV5-1; d_call: TRBD1; cdr3_nt: TGCGCCAGCAGCTTGGGGGACAGGGCGGAACAGTACTTC; cdr3_aa: CASSLGDRAEQYF
clone_size: .; j_call: TRBJ1-1; v_call: TRBV5-1; d_call: TRBD1; cdr3_nt: TGCGCCAGCAGCCCTGGACAGGTGAACACTGAAGCTTTCTTT; cdr3_aa: CASSPGQVNTEAFF
clone_size: few; j_call: TRBJ1-1; v_call: TRBV4-1; d_call: .; cdr3_nt: TGCGCCAGCAGCCTCCGGGACACCATGAACACTGAAGCTTTCTTT; cdr3_aa: CASSLRDTMNTEAFF
clone_size: .; j_call: TRBJ2-2; v_call: TRBV2; d_call: TRBD2; cdr3_nt: TGTGCCAGCAGTGAAGCTCGAGCGGGGAAAGCCGGGGAGCTGTTTTTT; cdr3_aa: CASSEARAGKAGELFF
clone_size: .; j_call: TRBJ1-1; v_call: TRBV6-5; d_call: .; cdr3_nt: TGTGCCAGCTGTCGCCGGGTGAGGACTGAAGCTTTCTTT; cdr3_aa: CASCRRVRTEAFF
clone_size: once; j_call: TRBJ2-3; v_call: TRBV5-4; d_call: TRBD1; cdr3_nt: TGTGCCAGCAGCTTGGCAGGGGGAGATACGCAGTATTTT; cdr3_aa: CASSLAGGDTQYF
clone_size: .; j_call: TRBJ1-6; v_call: TRBV2; d_call: .; cdr3_nt: TGTGCCAGCAGGGGGACTGTGACTTCACCCCTCCACTTT; cdr3_aa: CASRGTVTSPLHF
clone_size: .; j_call: TRBJ1-4; v_call: TRBV14; d_call: .; cdr3_nt: TGTGCCAGCAGCCAATATGGGGGAGGCGAAAAACTGTTTTTT; cdr3_aa: CASSQYGGGEKLFF
clone_size: .; j_call: TRBJ2-5; v_call: TRBV29-1; d_call: .; cdr3_nt: TGCAGCGTTGTTCTAGCAGGCCAAGAGACCCAGTACTTC; cdr3_aa: CSVVLAGQETQYF
clone_size: .; j_call: TRBJ1-2; v_call: TRBV18; d_call: .; cdr3_nt: TGTGCCAGCTCACCAAGGGAGGGCGGTATGGGCTACACCTTC; cdr3_aa: CASSPREGGMGYTF
clone_size: .; j_call: TRBJ2-7; v_call: TRBV2; d_call: .; cdr3_nt: TGTGCCAGCAGTGCTTCGGACGAGCAGTACTTC; cdr3_aa: CASSASDEQYF
clone_size: .; j_call: TRBJ2-7; v_call: TRBV6-5; d_call: TRBD2; cdr3_nt: TGTGCCAGCAGATACATGACTAGCGGGGGGGCGTACGAGCAGTACTTC; cdr3_aa: CASRYMTSGGAYEQYF
clone_size: .; j_call: TRBJ1-6; v_call: TRBV4-1; d_call: .; cdr3_nt: TGCGCCAGCAGCCAAGATCCGGGGTCGGGCCCACCCCTCCACTTT; cdr3_aa: CASSQDPGSGPPLHF
clone_size: few; j_call: TRBJ1-1; v_call: TRBV4-3; d_call: TRBD1; cdr3_nt: TGCGCCAGCAGCCAGGACAGGATAAACACTGAAGCTTTCTTT; cdr3_aa: CASSQDRINTEAFF
clone_size: .; j_call: TRBJ2-7; v_call: TRBV5-4; d_call: TRBD1; cdr3_nt: TGTGCCAGCAGCCCCGCCGGGACAGGTGTTGACGAACAGTACTTC; cdr3_aa: CASSPAGTGVDEQYF
clone_size: few; j_call: TRBJ1-3; v_call: TRBV2; d_call: .; cdr3_nt: TGTGCCAGCAGTGAGATGGGAGACGGAAACACCATATATTTT; cdr3_aa: CASSEMGDGNTIYF
clone_size: .; j_call: TRBJ2-3; v_call: TRBV4-3; d_call: .; cdr3_nt: TGCGCCAGCAGCCCCCAGACGGACTCTCGGGCGCAGTATTTT; cdr3_aa: CASSPQTDSRAQYF
clone_size: .; j_call: TRBJ2-7; v_call: TRBV13; d_call: .; cdr3_nt: TGTGCCAGCCATCGGAGGGGGGGGGTACAAGAGCAGTACTTC; cdr3_aa: CASHRRGGVQEQYF
clone_size: .; j_call: TRBJ2-1; v_call: TRBV6-4; d_call: TRBD2; cdr3_nt: TGTGCCAGCAGCGAGGATGTAGCGGGGGGGGGAGAGCAGTTCTTC; cdr3_aa: CASSEDVAGGGEQFF
clone_size: once; j_call: TRBJ2-7; v_call: TRBV29-1; d_call: .; cdr3_nt: TGCAGCGTCAAGGTACAGGGCGGTGACTACGAGCAGTACTTC; cdr3_aa: CSVKVQGGDYEQYF
clone_size: .; j_call: TRBJ1-6; v_call: TRBV18; d_call: TRBD1; cdr3_nt: TGTGCCAGCTCACCGGACAGGGTAAAGAATTCACCCCTCCACTTT; cdr3_aa: CASSPDRVKNSPLHF
clone_size: once; j_call: TRBJ2-4; v_call: TRBV27; d_call: .; cdr3_nt: TGTGCCAGCACCCCGTGGTCCAACGGGAACATTCAGTACTTC; cdr3_aa: CASTPWSNGNIQYF
clone_size: .; j_call: TRBJ1-5; v_call: TRBV9; d_call: TRBD1; cdr3_nt: TGTGCCAGCAGCCCCCCCCCGGACAGGTCCAATCAGCCCCAGCATTTT; cdr3_aa: CASSPPPDRSNQPQHF
clone_size: .; j_call: TRBJ2-7; v_call: TRBV7-2; d_call: .; cdr3_nt: TGTGCCAGCAGCTCGGGATCGGGACTCGAGCAGTACTTC; cdr3_aa: CASSSGSGLEQYF
clone_size: .; j_call: TRBJ2-5; v_call: TRBV5-1; d_call: TRBD2; cdr3_nt: TGCGCCAGCGAGGTTTCGCCGAGCGGGACCTCAGAGACCCAGTACTTC; cdr3_aa: CASEVSPSGTSETQYF
clone_size: .; j_call: TRBJ1-5; v_call: TRBV28; d_call: .; cdr3_nt: TGTGCCAGCACGGACCTGGACAGACACAATCAGCCCCAGCATTTT; cdr3_aa: CASTDLDRHNQPQHF
clone_size: once; j_call: TRBJ1-5; v_call: TRBV6-5; d_call: TRBD1; cdr3_nt: TGTGCCAGCAGGGCAACAGGGGGCGGACGACAGCCCCAGCATTTT; cdr3_aa: CASRATGGGRQPQHF
clone_size: .; j_call: TRBJ2-3; v_call: TRBV30; d_call: TRBD2; cdr3_nt: TGTGCCTCCAGGGGACTAGCGGGGTTGGGAGATACGCAGTATTTT; cdr3_aa: CASRGLAGLGDTQYF
clone_size: .; j_call: TRBJ1-2; v_call: TRBV19; d_call: TRBD1; cdr3_nt: TGTGCCAGTAGTACCTGGACAGGGGGTAACTATGGCTACACCTTC; cdr3_aa: CASSTWTGGNYGYTF
clone_size: few; j_call: TRBJ2-3; v_call: TRBV7-2; d_call: .; cdr3_nt: TGTGCCAGCAGCCCGGGACACTCGGGCCCAGATACGCAGTATTTT; cdr3_aa: CASSPGHSGPDTQYF
clone_size: .; j_call: TRBJ2-1; v_call: TRBV7-9; d_call: .; cdr3_nt: TGTGCCAGCAGCTCCCCCCTTGGAGGATCGAGCTCCTACAATGAGCAGTTCTTC; cdr3_aa: CASSSPLGGSSSYNEQFF
clone_size: few; j_call: TRBJ1-2; v_call: TRBV19; d_call: .; cdr3_nt: TGTGCCAGTAGTACCCGTCAGGGCAACTATGGCTACACCTTC; cdr3_aa: CASSTRQGNYGYTF
clone_size: .; j_call: TRBJ2-1; v_call: TRBV6-5; d_call: TRBD1; cdr3_nt: TGTGCCAGCAAAACAGGGGGCTGGTACAATGAGCAGTTCTTC; cdr3_aa: CASKTGGWYNEQFF
clone_size: few; j_call: TRBJ2-7; v_call: TRBV10-3; d_call: .; cdr3_nt: TGTGCCAACCTCACTTGGAGCTCCTACGAGCAGTACTTC; cdr3_aa: CANLTWSSYEQYF
clone_size: .; j_call: TRBJ2-3; v_call: TRBV5-1; d_call: TRBD1; cdr3_nt: TGCGCCAGCAGCTTGTGGACAGGGGGAACAGATACGCAGTATTTT; cdr3_aa: CASSLWTGGTDTQYF
clone_size: .; j_call: TRBJ1-6; v_call: TRBV19; d_call: .; cdr3_nt: TGTGCCAGTAGTGAGACCTATAATTCACCCCTCCACTTT; cdr3_aa: CASSETYNSPLHF
clone_size: .; j_call: TRBJ1-1; v_call: TRBV4-2; d_call: .; cdr3_nt: TGTGCCAGCAGCCAAGTAACCGCGGGCACTGAAGCTTTCTTT; cdr3_aa: CASSQVTAGTEAFF
clone_size: .; j_call: TRBJ1-1; v_call: TRBV9; d_call: .; cdr3_nt: TGTGCCAGCAGCGCAGAGCAGGGTGAAGCTTTCTTT; cdr3_aa: CASSAEQGEAFF
clone_size: .; j_call: TRBJ2-7; v_call: TRBV11-2; d_call: .; cdr3_nt: TGTGCCAGCAGCCAAGGACAGCCCTACGAGCAGTACTTC; cdr3_aa: CASSQGQPYEQYF
clone_size: .; j_call: TRBJ2-1; v_call: TRBV11-2; d_call: .; cdr3_nt: TGTGCCAGCAGCTCGATGTCTAGGAATGAGCAGTTCTTC; cdr3_aa: CASSSMSRNEQFF
clone_size: .; j_call: TRBJ2-7; v_call: TRBV7-9; d_call: .; cdr3_nt: TGTTCCAGCAGCCTAACTCTTTACGAGCAGTACTTC; cdr3_aa: CSSSLTLYEQYF
clone_size: .; j_call: TRBJ2-2; v_call: TRBV19; d_call: .; cdr3_nt: TGTGCCAGCCAGGGGTCCGGGGAGCTGTTTTTT; cdr3_aa: CASQGSGELFF
clone_size: .; j_call: TRBJ2-7; v_call: TRBV7-9; d_call: TRBD1; cdr3_nt: TGTGCCAGCAGCTTACAGGGGGCGCGCTACGAGCAGTACTTC; cdr3_aa: CASSLQGARYEQYF
clone_size: .; j_call: TRBJ1-1; v_call: TRBV5-1; d_call: TRBD1; cdr3_nt: TGCGCCAGCAGCTGGGGGACAGGGGGCGGGACTGAAGCTTTCTTT; cdr3_aa: CASSWGTGGGTEAFF